This is a list of T cell receptor beta chains from one sample in a study of cytomegalovirus exposure and HLA in healthy donors. Profiling relied on immunoSEQ multiplex PCR, and the TCRdb table lists in-frame clones only, not all of them. Listed are 65,000 to 85,000 clones; roughly 2.6% falls within the top ten. Sequenced input: PBMCs. The receptors derive from a female donor in good health and CMV-seropositive. CDR3s include the opening cysteine and the closing phenylalanine or tryptophan.

>TRBJ2-1|TRBV11-3
CASSLERVGLAGLGDNEQFF
>TRBJ1-2|TRBV28
CASSLGQGRGYTF
>TRBJ2-3|TRBV6-4
CASSVSAGSTDTQYF
>TRBJ1-1|TRBV9
CASSPLGGTEAFF
>TRBJ2-1|TRBV4-2
CASSQGLAGGGDEQFF
>TRBJ1-2|TRBV7-5
CVRSLGRRGRISFDGYTF
>TRBJ2-5|TRBV11-1
CASSLGATSGQETQYF
>TRBJ2-7|TRBV7-2
CASSLAVRGYEQYF
>TRBJ1-2|TRBV6-5
CASSYSGTGVAYGYTF
>TRBJ1-2|TRBV19
CASSIGGTGGTHGYTF
>TRBJ1-4|TRBV11-2
CASSPQGVPNEKLFF
>TRBJ2-3|TRBV9
CASSVWNRGGTDTQYF
>TRBJ2-1|TRBV19
CASNSLFRSYNEQFF
>TRBJ2-7|TRBV2
CASSERQGAYEQYF
>TRBJ1-1|TRBV19
CASSGQGNTEAFF